The clone carrying this TCR beta chain was observed at least ten times. This specimen comes from a study of CD8+CD57+ T cells in acquired aplastic anemia. As for the study in general: DNA per sorted CD4+ or CD8+ sample ranged about 0.17 to 30 ug, averaging roughly 3.2 ug.

Profiling of TCR beta VDJ combinations and CDR3 sequences used genomic DNA as template. TCRdb processed the reads anew with MiXCR; each CDR3 protein has one entry. The table includes around 200,000 distinct CDR3 sequences, 40% to 50% detected once. Germline V gene sequence: CDR1 LGHDT, CDR2 YNNKEL (reference sequence). CDR3 length: 13 residues. Deletions cut 4 bases from V and 4 bases from J, with 11 bases between. Flow cytometry had shown expanded CD8+CD57+ cells in the patients chosen for sequencing. V and J are TRBV3-1 and TRBJ2-7, with D unresolved. The sequence was obtained from a human donor with aplastic anemia. The sample was sorted CD4+, CD8+, or CD8+CD57+ T cells (not recorded which) from PBMCs. CDR3 in amino acids: CASSRSTGYEQYF. CDR3 DNA sequence: TGTGCCAGCAGCCGTTCGACGGGTTACGAGCAGTACTTC.